The present entry profiles one T cell receptor beta chain with its context. V was trimmed by 5 bases and J by 2 bases, leaving 7 bases between them. CDR1 and CDR2 (germline): LNHDA, SQIVND (reference sequence). This CDR3 spans 14 amino acids. This specimen belongs to a study of blood T cells in healthy people across ages. Through a sample-barcoded 5' primer and a J-beta primer mix, a second PCR was run for about 7 to 12 cycles. TCRdb processed the 5' RACE reads anew with MiXCR; each CDR3 protein has one entry. The sample records about 770,000 distinct CDR3 sequences, under 45% being singletons. Total RNA, at least 5 micrograms per sample, was extracted from PBMCs.

The sequencing input was blood. This TCR derives from a man in his sixties in good health. The chain links TRBV19 to TRBJ2-6; no reliable D call. The CDR3 sequence: CASSWTTGANVLTF. The CDR3 DNA reads TGTGCCAGTAGTTGGACCACTGGGGCCAACGTCCTGACTTTC. Supplemented by reference TRBV19 and TRBJ2-6, the full variable domain reads DGGITQSPKYLFRKEGQNVTLSCEQNLNHDAMYWYRQDPGQGLRLIYYSQIVNDFQKGDIAEGYSVSREKKESFPLTVTSAQKNPTAFYLCASSWTTGANVLTFGAGSRLTVL.